The sequence of this T cell receptor beta chain was determined in a study of human T cells and chemical hapten exposure. Study summary: For the approximately 23-week duration of the study, patients were given weekly doses of diphenylcyclopropenone on the scalp. There were per-sample TCR yield variations, arising mainly from small pooled library volume differences. The study, taken as a whole, reports: With patch test score, the counts of PT1 expanded TCRs showed a positive correlation.

Stated time point: patch test 1, 2 weeks after DPC sensitization. Indicated treatment: therapeutic diphenylcyclopropenone sensitization with weekly scalp DPC. Each patch test followed a blood draw. As concerns this clonotype: Its target is not known.

CDR3 size: 12 residues. Germline CDR1 and CDR2: MDHEN and SYDVKM. V was trimmed by 4 bases and J by 8 bases, leaving 9 bases between them. TCRdb fed the RACE reads into MiXCR, producing one record per CDR3 protein. The table includes about 120,000 distinct CDR3 sequences, about 13% detected once. The TCR comes from a man between 18 and 35 years old with alopecia areata. Some clones in this sample may be carry-over from other donors' samples. This chain links TRBV28 with TRBJ1-5; D is unresolved. The specimen comprised whole blood, sampled in connection with sensitization to the hapten diphenylcyclopropenone (DPC). The CDR3 protein is CASSWGAEPQHF. CDR3 in DNA: TGTGCCAGCAGTTGGGGTGCGGAGCCCCAGCATTTT.